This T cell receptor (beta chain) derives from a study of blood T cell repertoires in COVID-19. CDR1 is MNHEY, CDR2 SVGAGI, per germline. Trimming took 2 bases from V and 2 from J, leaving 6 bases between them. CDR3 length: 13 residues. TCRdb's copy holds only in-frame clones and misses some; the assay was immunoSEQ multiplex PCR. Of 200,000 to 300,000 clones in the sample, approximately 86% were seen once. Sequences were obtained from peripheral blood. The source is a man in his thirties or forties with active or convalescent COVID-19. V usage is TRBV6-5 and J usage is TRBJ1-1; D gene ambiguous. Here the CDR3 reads CASSYPGNTEAFF. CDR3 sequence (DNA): TGTGCCAGCAGTTACCCAGGAAACACTGAAGCTTTCTTT.